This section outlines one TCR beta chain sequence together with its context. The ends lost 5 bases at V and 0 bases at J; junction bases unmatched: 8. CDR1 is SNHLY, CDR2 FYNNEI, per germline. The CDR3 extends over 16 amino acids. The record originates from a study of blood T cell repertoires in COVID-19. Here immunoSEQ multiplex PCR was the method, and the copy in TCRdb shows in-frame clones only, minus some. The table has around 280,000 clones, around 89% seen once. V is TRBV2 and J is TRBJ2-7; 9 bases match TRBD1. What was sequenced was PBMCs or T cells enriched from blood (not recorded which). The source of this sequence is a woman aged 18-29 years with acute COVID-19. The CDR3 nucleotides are TGTGCCAGCAGTCGGGACAGGGTTTTGATCTCCTACGAGCAGTACTTC. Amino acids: CASSRDRVLISYEQYF.